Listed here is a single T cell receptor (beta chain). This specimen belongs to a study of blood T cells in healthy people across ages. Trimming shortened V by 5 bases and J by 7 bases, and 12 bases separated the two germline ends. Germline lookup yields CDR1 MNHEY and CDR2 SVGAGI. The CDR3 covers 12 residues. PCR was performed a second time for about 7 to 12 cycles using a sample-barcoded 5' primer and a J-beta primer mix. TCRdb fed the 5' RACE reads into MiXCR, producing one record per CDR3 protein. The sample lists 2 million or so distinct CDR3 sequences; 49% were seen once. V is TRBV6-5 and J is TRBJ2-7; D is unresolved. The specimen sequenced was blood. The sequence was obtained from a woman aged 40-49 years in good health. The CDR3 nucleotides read TGTGCCAGCAGTCAATATAACAATGAGCAGTACTTC. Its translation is CASSQYNNEQYF.